This T cell receptor (beta chain) emerged from a study of cytomegalovirus exposure and HLA in healthy donors. The CDR3 has 14 amino acids. Germline CDR1 and CDR2: GTSNPN and SVGIG (reference sequence). The V end was cut by 3 bases, the J end by 0 bases, with 11 bases between. The study ran its PCR with 60 Vbeta and 13 Jbeta primers. Here immunoSEQ multiplex PCR was the method, and the copy in TCRdb shows in-frame clones only, minus some. The sample contains about 95,000 clones, just over 70% of which appear only once. Of note for this clone: Its antigen remains unidentified.

Broader study findings: A few chains linked to CMV were shown in vitro to be specific for CMV antigens. Most TCR sequences were rare, but some public TCRs occurred in many donors. In an earlier analysis, productive rearrangement rates for most beta V segments clustered near 87% or 30%.

Sequenced material: PBMCs. This rearrangement joins TRBV30 to TRBJ1-1; D is perhaps TRBD1 (5 bases). This receptor was identified in a man between 60 and 75 years old in good health and CMV-seronegative. The CDR3 here is CAWSRGTVNTEAFF. Here the CDR3 DNA reads TGTGCCTGGAGCCGCGGGACGGTGAACACTGAAGCTTTCTTT.